This T cell receptor beta chain was sequenced for a study of blood T cells in healthy people across ages. This clonotype came up many times. The CDR3 spans 14 residues. V shed 0 bases and J shed 1 base, with 8 bases lying between them. Germline V gene sequence: CDR1 SGHKS, CDR2 YYEKEE (reference sequence). Through a sample-barcoded 5' primer and a J-beta primer mix, a second PCR was run for roughly 6 to 12 cycles. TCRdb re-analysed the 5' RACE reads in MiXCR, keeping a single row per CDR3 protein. The sample records 800,000 to 950,000 distinct CDR3 sequences, around 36% being singletons. The sample comprised blood. This TCR came from a man aged 18-30 years in good health. V usage is TRBV5-5 and J usage is TRBJ2-7; D ambiguous. The CDR3 protein is CASSLAPGSYEQYF. CDR3 sequence (DNA): TGTGCCAGCAGCTTGGCACCCGGTTCCTACGAGCAGTACTTC.